This T cell receptor beta chain stems from a study of blood T cell repertoires in COVID-19. Across the whole study: Samples representing acute and convalescent COVID-19 were sourced from the United States, Italy and Spain.

Repertoires were generated with immunoSEQ multiplex PCR, while TCRdb's copy carries only in-frame clones and drops some. The table includes about 500,000 clones, 75% to 90% detected once. Germline V CDR1 and CDR2: LGHDT, YNNKEL (reference sequence). V gave up 5 bases and J gave up 5 bases, with 7 bases separating them. CDR3 size: 11 residues. The sample comprised peripheral blood. The V and J genes are TRBV3-1 (or the pseudogene TRBV3-2) and TRBJ2-7; the D is unclear. The source is a man aged 18-30 years with COVID-19, enrolled during active disease. The CDR3 bases are TGTGCCAGCAGCTACAACCACGAGCAGTACTTC. The encoded protein is CASSYNHEQYF.